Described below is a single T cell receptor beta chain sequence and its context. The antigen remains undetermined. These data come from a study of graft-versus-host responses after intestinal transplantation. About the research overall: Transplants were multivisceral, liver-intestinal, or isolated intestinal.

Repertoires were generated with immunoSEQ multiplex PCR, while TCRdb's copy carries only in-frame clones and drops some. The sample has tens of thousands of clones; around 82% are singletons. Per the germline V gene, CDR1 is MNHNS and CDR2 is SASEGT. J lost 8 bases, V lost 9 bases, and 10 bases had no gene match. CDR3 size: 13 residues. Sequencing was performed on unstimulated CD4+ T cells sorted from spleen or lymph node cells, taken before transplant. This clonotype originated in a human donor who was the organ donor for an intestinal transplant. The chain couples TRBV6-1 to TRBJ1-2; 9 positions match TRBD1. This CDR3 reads CASWDRVAGGYTF. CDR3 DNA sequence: TGTGCCAGTTGGGACAGGGTGGCGGGGGGCTACACCTTC.